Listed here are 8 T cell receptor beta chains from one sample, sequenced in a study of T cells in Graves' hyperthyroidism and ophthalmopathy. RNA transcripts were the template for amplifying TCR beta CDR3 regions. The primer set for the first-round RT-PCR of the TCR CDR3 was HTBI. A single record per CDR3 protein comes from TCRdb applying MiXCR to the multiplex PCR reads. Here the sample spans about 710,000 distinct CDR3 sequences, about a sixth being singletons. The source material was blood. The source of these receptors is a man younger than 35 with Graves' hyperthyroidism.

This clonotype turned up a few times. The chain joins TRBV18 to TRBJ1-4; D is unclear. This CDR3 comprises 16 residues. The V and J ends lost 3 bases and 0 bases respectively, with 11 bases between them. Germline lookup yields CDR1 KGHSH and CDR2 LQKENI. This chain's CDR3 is CASSPRVDATNEKLFF. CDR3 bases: TGTGCCAGCTCACCGCGTGTCGATGCAACTAATGAAAAACTGTTTTTT.

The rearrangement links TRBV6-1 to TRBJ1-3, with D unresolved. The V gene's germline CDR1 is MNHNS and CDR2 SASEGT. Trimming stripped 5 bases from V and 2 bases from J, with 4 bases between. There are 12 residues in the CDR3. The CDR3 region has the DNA TGTGCCAGCAGTAACGCTGGAAACACCATATATTTT. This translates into CASSNAGNTIYF.

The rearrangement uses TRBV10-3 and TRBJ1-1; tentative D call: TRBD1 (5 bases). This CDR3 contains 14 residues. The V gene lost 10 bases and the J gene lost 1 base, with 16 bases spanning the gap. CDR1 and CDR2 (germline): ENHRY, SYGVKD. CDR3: CATRTTRGNTEAFF. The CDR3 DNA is TGTGCCACCAGAACAACTAGGGGGAACACTGAAGCTTTCTTT.

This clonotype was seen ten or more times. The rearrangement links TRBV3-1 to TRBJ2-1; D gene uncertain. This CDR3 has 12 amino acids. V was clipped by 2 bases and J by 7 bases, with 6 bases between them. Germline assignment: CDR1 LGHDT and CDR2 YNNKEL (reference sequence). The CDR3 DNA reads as TGTGCCAGCAGCCAATTACGGAATGAGCAGTTCTTC. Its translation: CASSQLRNEQFF.

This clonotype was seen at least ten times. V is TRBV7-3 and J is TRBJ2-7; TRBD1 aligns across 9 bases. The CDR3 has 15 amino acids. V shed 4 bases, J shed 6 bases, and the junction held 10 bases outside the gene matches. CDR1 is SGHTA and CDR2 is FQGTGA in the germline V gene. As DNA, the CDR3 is TGTGCCAGCAGCTCAGCCCCGGGACAGGGCGGCGAGCAGTACTTC. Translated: CASSSAPGQGGEQYF.

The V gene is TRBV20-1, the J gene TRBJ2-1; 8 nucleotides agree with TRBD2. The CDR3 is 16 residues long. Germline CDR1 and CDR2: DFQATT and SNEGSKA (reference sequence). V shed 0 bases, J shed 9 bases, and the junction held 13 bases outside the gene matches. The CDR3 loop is CSARDRAGVMRSEQFF. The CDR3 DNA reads TGCAGTGCTAGAGATCGAGCGGGAGTGATGAGGAGTGAGCAGTTCTTC.

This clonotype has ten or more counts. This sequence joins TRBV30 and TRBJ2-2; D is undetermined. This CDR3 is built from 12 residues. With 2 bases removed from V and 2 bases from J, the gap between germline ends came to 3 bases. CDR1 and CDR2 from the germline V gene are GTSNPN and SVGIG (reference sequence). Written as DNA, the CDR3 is TGTGCCTGGAGTCCCAACACCGGGGAGCTGTTTTTT. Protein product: CAWSPNTGELFF.

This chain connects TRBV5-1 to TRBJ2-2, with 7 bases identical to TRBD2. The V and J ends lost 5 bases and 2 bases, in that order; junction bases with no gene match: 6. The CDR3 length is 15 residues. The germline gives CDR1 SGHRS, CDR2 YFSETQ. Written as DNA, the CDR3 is TGCGCCAGCAGAGAACTAGCGTCTAACACCGGGGAGCTGTTTTTT. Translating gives CASRELASNTGELFF.